This entry is about one T cell receptor (beta chain). This sample is drawn from a study of T cell changes during pregnancy in multiple sclerosis. Assay used: immunoSEQ multiplex PCR; TCRdb lists only in-frame clones, some missing. The repertoire consists of about 36,000 clones, with roughly 89% occurring once and the leading ten covering around 0.47%. CDR1 is SGDLS, CDR2 YYNGEE, per germline. Unmatched junction bases numbered 8, after V lost 7 bases and J lost 5 bases. The CDR3 has 15 amino acids. The V call is TRBV9, the J call TRBJ2-1, with 11 bases fitting TRBD2. The starting material was CD4+ T cells from peripheral blood mononuclear cells, obtained in the second trimester of pregnancy. The source of this sequence is a female donor in good health, enrolled as a control in a pregnancy study. The CDR3 loop is CASRAGLADHNEQFF. Written as DNA, the CDR3 is TGTGCCAGCCGAGCGGGACTAGCGGACCACAATGAGCAGTTCTTC.